A selection of T cell receptor beta chains follows, all from one sample in a study of persistence of HIV-infected CD4 T cells. Clones were sequenced by immunoSEQ multiplex PCR, and TCRdb holds only the in-frame ones, with some missing. The data show 35,000 to 50,000 clones, roughly 90% seen once. For these TCRs, the target antigens are not known. The source material was CD4+ T cells sorted from PBMCs after approximately 19-hour stimulation, sampled from a patient who received antiretroviral therapy. The receptors stem from an adult man with HIV who was CMV-seropositive. Both conserved end residues are part of each CDR3. Fields, in order: V gene, J gene, D gene, clone size, CDR3 DNA, CDR3 protein. D genes are given only for firm matches. Clone size is shown for a subset of rows, as once, few, many or a class of expanded clone.

v_call: TRBV5-1; j_call: TRBJ2-5; d_call: -; clone_size: -; cdr3_nt: TGCGCCAGCAGCCCCCCTATGCACCAGCAAGAGACCCAGTACTTC; cdr3_aa: CASSPPMHQQETQYF
v_call: TRBV11-2; j_call: TRBJ2-2; d_call: -; clone_size: -; cdr3_nt: TGTGCCAGCAGCTTAGGAAGAAGTAACACCGGGGAGCTGTTTTTT; cdr3_aa: CASSLGRSNTGELFF
v_call: TRBV5-4; j_call: TRBJ1-2; d_call: -; clone_size: -; cdr3_nt: TGTGCCAGCAGCTTGTTTTCGGGGGCGGAAGGCTACACCTTC; cdr3_aa: CASSLFSGAEGYTF
v_call: TRBV4-1; j_call: TRBJ1-3; d_call: -; clone_size: -; cdr3_nt: TGCGCCAGCAGCCGAACAGTCTTCTCTGGAAACACCATATATTTT; cdr3_aa: CASSRTVFSGNTIYF
v_call: TRBV7-2; j_call: TRBJ1-2; d_call: -; clone_size: -; cdr3_nt: TGTGCCAGCAGCCCGGATGGTCAGTTCCTCTATGGCTACACCTTC; cdr3_aa: CASSPDGQFLYGYTF
v_call: TRBV27; j_call: TRBJ1-4; d_call: -; clone_size: -; cdr3_nt: TGTGCCAGCAGTTTCCGGGGTAAAAATGAAAAACTGTTTTTT; cdr3_aa: CASSFRGKNEKLFF
v_call: TRBV24-1; j_call: TRBJ2-2; d_call: -; clone_size: once; cdr3_nt: TGTGCCACCGGACACCACAAGGCAGGGCAACACCGGGGAGCTGTTTTT; cdr3_aa: CATGHHKAGQHRGAVF
v_call: TRBV24-1; j_call: TRBJ1-1; d_call: -; clone_size: -; cdr3_nt: TGTGCCACCAGTGAAACGCTTGGGACTGAAGCTTTCTTT; cdr3_aa: CATSETLGTEAFF
v_call: TRBV5-4; j_call: TRBJ1-3; d_call: -; clone_size: -; cdr3_nt: TGTGCCAGCAGCTTGGGCGCAGGGACTGGAAACACCATATATTTT; cdr3_aa: CASSLGAGTGNTIYF
v_call: TRBV19; j_call: TRBJ1-1; d_call: -; clone_size: once; cdr3_nt: TGTGCCAGTAGTATACCAGGGGATAGAGAAACTTTCTTT; cdr3_aa: CASSIPGDRETFF
v_call: TRBV12-3/TRBV12-4; j_call: TRBJ1-1; d_call: -; clone_size: -; cdr3_nt: TGTGCCAGCAGTCGCCGGACTTTCACTGAAGCTTTCTTT; cdr3_aa: CASSRRTFTEAFF
v_call: TRBV28; j_call: TRBJ2-7; d_call: TRBD2; clone_size: few; cdr3_nt: TGTGCCAGCAGTTTTGGGACTACCAACTACGAGCAGTACTTC; cdr3_aa: CASSFGTTNYEQYF
v_call: TRBV27; j_call: TRBJ1-1; d_call: -; clone_size: once; cdr3_nt: TGTGCCAGCAGTAAATGGTCGGAGAACACTGAAGCTTTCTTT; cdr3_aa: CASSKWSENTEAFF
v_call: TRBV19; j_call: TRBJ1-3; d_call: TRBD1; clone_size: -; cdr3_nt: TGTGCCAGTACCCCTCCGCAGGGGGCAGGGGGAAACACCATATATTTT; cdr3_aa: CASTPPQGAGGNTIYF
v_call: TRBV7-9; j_call: TRBJ2-7; d_call: -; clone_size: -; cdr3_nt: TGTGCCAGCAGCTCCTCAGGGGAGGTCGAGCAGTACTTC; cdr3_aa: CASSSSGEVEQYF
v_call: TRBV6-1; j_call: TRBJ1-1; d_call: -; clone_size: -; cdr3_nt: TGTGCCAGCAGTGAAGGGGGGGCGCTGAACACTGAAGCTTTCTTT; cdr3_aa: CASSEGGALNTEAFF
v_call: TRBV2; j_call: TRBJ2-3; d_call: TRBD1; clone_size: -; cdr3_nt: TGTGCCAGCTCCCGGAGAGGGGGCCTCACCGGAGATACGCAGTATTTT; cdr3_aa: CASSRRGGLTGDTQYF
v_call: TRBV3-1/TRBV3-2; j_call: TRBJ2-1; d_call: -; clone_size: -; cdr3_nt: TGTGCCAGCAGCCAAGATCGAGGGGCATCTCTTAGGGATGAGCAGTTCTTC; cdr3_aa: CASSQDRGASLRDEQFF
v_call: TRBV7-2; j_call: TRBJ2-2; d_call: -; clone_size: -; cdr3_nt: TGTGCCAGCAGTCTACAAGGAACCGGGGAGCTGTTTTTT; cdr3_aa: CASSLQGTGELFF
v_call: TRBV20-1; j_call: TRBJ1-5; d_call: -; clone_size: few; cdr3_nt: TGCAGTGCTAGTGGGGGCAGGGGTTATAGCAATCAGCCCCAGCATTTT; cdr3_aa: CSASGGRGYSNQPQHF
v_call: TRBV14; j_call: TRBJ2-7; d_call: -; clone_size: -; cdr3_nt: TGTGCCAGCAGCCAAGACGGGGGTGTAAGAATCTACGAGCAGTACTTC; cdr3_aa: CASSQDGGVRIYEQYF
v_call: TRBV19; j_call: TRBJ2-1; d_call: -; clone_size: -; cdr3_nt: TGTGCCAGTAGCAGGGGGGTGAGGAACAATGAGCAGTTCTTC; cdr3_aa: CASSRGVRNNEQFF
v_call: TRBV11-3; j_call: TRBJ2-2; d_call: TRBD1; clone_size: once; cdr3_nt: TGTGCCAGCAGCCGGGGACAGGGGGCGAACACCGGGGAGCTGTTTTTT; cdr3_aa: CASSRGQGANTGELFF
v_call: TRBV28; j_call: TRBJ2-2; d_call: -; clone_size: once; cdr3_nt: TGTGCCAGCACCTGGGGGGGCGGCGGGGAGCTGTTTTTT; cdr3_aa: CASTWGGGGELFF
v_call: TRBV5-4; j_call: TRBJ2-7; d_call: TRBD1; clone_size: -; cdr3_nt: TGTGCCAGCAGCCGCGGACAGGGGGACGAGCAGTACTTC; cdr3_aa: CASSRGQGDEQYF
v_call: TRBV27; j_call: TRBJ1-5; d_call: TRBD1; clone_size: -; cdr3_nt: TGTGCCAGCAGGTCCGGGACAGAGGTCTCTCAGCCCCAGCATTTT; cdr3_aa: CASRSGTEVSQPQHF
v_call: TRBV9; j_call: TRBJ2-3; d_call: TRBD2; clone_size: -; cdr3_nt: TGTGCCAGCAGCCCCCGTGGACTAGCGAATACAGATACGCAGTATTTT; cdr3_aa: CASSPRGLANTDTQYF
v_call: TRBV3-1/TRBV3-2; j_call: TRBJ1-2; d_call: TRBD1; clone_size: -; cdr3_nt: TGTGCCAGCAGCCATTCCGGGACAGGGGACGGCTACACCTTC; cdr3_aa: CASSHSGTGDGYTF
v_call: TRBV24-1; j_call: TRBJ2-1; d_call: TRBD1; clone_size: -; cdr3_nt: TGTGCCACCAGTGATCACCCGACAGGGAGCTCCTACAATGAGCAGTTCTTC; cdr3_aa: CATSDHPTGSSYNEQFF
v_call: TRBV28; j_call: TRBJ1-5; d_call: -; clone_size: -; cdr3_nt: TGTGCCAGCGTCGGTTTAGATGGTAAGCCCCAGCATTTT; cdr3_aa: CASVGLDGKPQHF
v_call: TRBV6-2/TRBV6-3; j_call: TRBJ2-4; d_call: -; clone_size: -; cdr3_nt: TGTGCCAGCAGTTACTCGGCGAACATTCAGTACTTC; cdr3_aa: CASSYSANIQYF
v_call: TRBV4-1; j_call: TRBJ2-2; d_call: -; clone_size: -; cdr3_nt: TGCGCCAGCAGCCAAGTTGCGAACACCGGGGAGCTGTTTTTT; cdr3_aa: CASSQVANTGELFF
v_call: TRBV19; j_call: TRBJ2-3; d_call: -; clone_size: -; cdr3_nt: TGTGCCAGTAGTATAGGGACCACCAAGAGTAGAGATACGCAGTATTTT; cdr3_aa: CASSIGTTKSRDTQYF
v_call: TRBV2; j_call: TRBJ1-1; d_call: -; clone_size: -; cdr3_nt: TGTGCCAGCAGTGAAAGGGCCGGTAAGCCTTTGAACACTGAAGCTTTCTTT; cdr3_aa: CASSERAGKPLNTEAFF
v_call: TRBV4-1; j_call: TRBJ1-4; d_call: -; clone_size: -; cdr3_nt: TGCGCCAGCAGCCGGTCGGACAGAACTAATGAAAAACTGTTTTTT; cdr3_aa: CASSRSDRTNEKLFF
v_call: TRBV5-1; j_call: TRBJ2-4; d_call: TRBD1; clone_size: -; cdr3_nt: TGCGCCAGCAGCTCACCGGACAGGGGGCTAAACATTCAGTACTTC; cdr3_aa: CASSSPDRGLNIQYF
v_call: TRBV5-8; j_call: TRBJ2-3; d_call: -; clone_size: -; cdr3_nt: TGTGCCAGCAGCTTACAGATCACAGATACGCAGTATTTT; cdr3_aa: CASSLQITDTQYF
v_call: TRBV10-1; j_call: TRBJ1-2; d_call: -; clone_size: few; cdr3_nt: TGCGCCAGCAGCCCCGGACTGCCTCCGAACTATGGCTACACCTTC; cdr3_aa: CASSPGLPPNYGYTF